The 7 T cell receptor beta chains in this list originate from one sample, sequenced in a study of blood T cell repertoires in COVID-19 (dated by TCRdb to about 2020). Libraries were prepared through the immunoSEQ multiplex PCR assay. Entries here come from immuneACCESS through TCRdb and include only in-frame sequences with V and J called. Some clones fail to appear in such tables; in the studies checked, an unresolved V gene covers under half of the shortfall, and the cause of the remainder is unknown. The sample table records some 510,000 clones; around nine tenths of these occur just once. The top ten clonotypes cover 1.5% to 2% of the sample. The sequenced sample consisted of PBMCs or T cells enriched from blood (not recorded which). The receptors were gathered from a woman aged 40 to 50 who had recovered from COVID-19.

The chain joins TRBV29-1 to TRBJ2-5; 7 nucleotides align to TRBD1. Germline trimming cut 7 bases from V and 7 bases from J; bases unmatched to any gene: 12. Germline values: CDR1 SQVTM, CDR2 ANQGSEA. CDR3 length equals 13 residues. The CDR3 reads CSADGTAPGTQYF. CDR3 nucleotide sequence: TGCAGCGCTGATGGGACAGCGCCTGGGACCCAGTACTTC.

The V gene is TRBV28, the J gene TRBJ1-2; D is undetermined. V lost 6 bases and J lost 4, with 6 bases in between. In germline, CDR1 is MDHEN, CDR2 SYDVKM. There are 11 residues in the CDR3. CDR3 residues: CASSRVYGYTF. The CDR3 region has the DNA TGTGCCAGCAGCCGCGTCTATGGCTACACCTTC.

The chain combines TRBV19 with TRBJ2-7, with 8 bases aligning to TRBD1. This CDR3 contains 13 residues. V lost 5 bases and J lost 6; bases outside the gene matches: 6. Germline loops: CDR1 LNHDA, CDR2 SQIVND (reference sequence). The CDR3 DNA reads TGTGCCAGTAGTCGGGGGACAGGAGGCGAGCAGTACTTC. Its protein is CASSRGTGGEQYF.

The chain joins TRBV9 to TRBJ1-2; D is ambiguous. Trimming removed 3 bases at V and 6 bases at J, with 15 bases between. The CDR3 is 14 residues long. The germline CDR1 and CDR2 sequences are SGDLS and YYNGEE. CDR3 DNA sequence: TGTGCCAGCAGCGCGCGGAGTATCGGGGATGGCTACACCTTC. Encoded protein: CASSARSIGDGYTF.

This chain links TRBV27 with TRBJ2-2; D possibly corresponds to TRBD2 (6 bases). Germline-derived CDR1 and CDR2 are MNHEY and SMNVEV (reference sequence). Trimming took 3 bases from V and 6 from J, leaving 14 bases between them. CDR3 length: 15 residues. The CDR3 DNA reads TGTGCCAGCAGTTTGGGGGGAACCGTCCCCGGGGAGCTGTTTTTT. Its translation is CASSLGGTVPGELFF.

As for this clone: Other DNA sequences in this specimen translate into the identical CDR3. The chain couples TRBV19 to TRBJ1-1; weak D call: TRBD1 (5 bases). The CDR3 sequence is 14 residues long. With 3 bases removed from V and 2 bases from J, the gap between germline ends came to 10 bases. Germline values: CDR1 LNHDA, CDR2 SQIVND (reference sequence). The CDR3: CASSIVQGNTEAFF. The CDR3 region has the DNA TGTGCCAGTAGTATTGTGCAGGGAAACACTGAAGCTTTCTTT.

The rearrangement joins TRBV6-5 to TRBJ1-1; 7 bases are a match to TRBD1. The length of the CDR3 is 15 residues. Trimming cost V 5 bases and J 0 bases; bases outside gene matches: 6. Germline-derived CDR1 and CDR2 are MNHEY and SVGAGI. The CDR3: CASSLGTALNTEAFF. DNA of the CDR3: TGTGCCAGCAGTCTGGGGACAGCCCTGAACACTGAAGCTTTCTTT.